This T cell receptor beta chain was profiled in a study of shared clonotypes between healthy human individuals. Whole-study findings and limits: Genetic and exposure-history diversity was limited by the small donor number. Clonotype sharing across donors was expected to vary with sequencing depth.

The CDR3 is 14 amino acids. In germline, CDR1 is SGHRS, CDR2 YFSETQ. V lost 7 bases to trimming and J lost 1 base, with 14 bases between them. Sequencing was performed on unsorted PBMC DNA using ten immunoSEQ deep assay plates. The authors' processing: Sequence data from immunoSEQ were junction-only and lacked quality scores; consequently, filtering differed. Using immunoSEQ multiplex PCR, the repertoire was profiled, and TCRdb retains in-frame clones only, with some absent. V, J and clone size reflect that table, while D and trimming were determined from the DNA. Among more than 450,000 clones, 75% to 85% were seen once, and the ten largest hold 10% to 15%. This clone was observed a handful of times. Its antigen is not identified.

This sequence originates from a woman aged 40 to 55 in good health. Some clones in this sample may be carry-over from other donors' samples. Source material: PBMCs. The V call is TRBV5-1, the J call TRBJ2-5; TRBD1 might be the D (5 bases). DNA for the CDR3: TGCGCCAGCCAAGTGCAGGGCCTCCAAGAGACCCAGTACTTC. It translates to CASQVQGLQETQYF.